The entry below describes one T cell receptor (beta chain). This clone's antigen is unknown. A read error may produce the germline difference seen at one junction end. CDR1 and CDR2 (SGHVS, FQNEAQ) derive from the germline V gene. The cysteine opens and the phenylalanine closes a CDR3 of 14 amino acids. This entry keeps only the CDR3 DNA: 42 bases, framed from base 1. The sample belongs to a study of tumor-infiltrating lymphocytes in primary liver carcinoma (dated by TCRdb to about 2017). As for the study more broadly: Of the five patients (three men and two women, aged 30 to 69 years), four had hepatocellular carcinoma and one had combined HCC and intrahepatic cholangiocarcinoma. A total of some 35 specimens from 5 patients went through TCRbeta repertoire sequencing, namely 25 tumor regions, 5 adjacent noncancerous liver tissues and 5 peripheral blood samples. Agilent mRNA microarray profiling was performed on the approximately 26 tumor region samples to relate TCRbeta repertoire diversity to the local molecular phenotype. TCRbeta repertoire sequencing, expression microarrays and whole-exome sequencing were combined in the study across five regions of each liver tumor, with adjacent normal tissue and blood also included. Roughly 3.5 to 7.5 million productive TCRbeta reads were obtained per sample, and no significant difference in read depth was found between tissue types. High reproducibility was observed for the technical replicate repertoires, with mean shared-clone rates approximately 0.9 and correlation coefficients above 0.98. Tumors of the five patients were stage T1-T3 N0M0 with maximum diameters of roughly 4 to 11 cm.

Total RNA and DNA were co-extracted without cell sorting from roughly 20-30 mg of bulk tissue using the AllPrep DNA/RNA mini kit. Between November 2015 and March 2016, a handful of patients in China with histopathologically diagnosed primary liver carcinoma had surgical resection. Chronic HBV infection was present in the patients, and the patients were treatment-naive at sampling. Each tumor was sampled at five spatially separated regions: the tumor centre plus the superior, inferior, left-lateral and right-lateral poles. Histology showed that every tumor sample contained more than 90% viable tumor cells. Each fresh piece of tumor and adjacent tissue was cut in two, with one half stored in RNAlater at -80 degrees C and the other half sent for histology. The research as a whole found: Repertoire overlap was higher between tumor regions (mean about 36%) than tumor-adjacent (approximately 17%) or tumor-blood (14%) pairs, consistent with antigen-driven expansion. Only about 7.5-25% of top clones were found in all five regions of a tumor, suggesting spatial heterogeneity of tumor-infiltrating T cells. Only a few patients were included in the study, and the authors note that the findings should be validated in a larger study. A significantly larger repertoire fraction was made up by the top 250 clones in tumors than in blood (p = 0.039). Only the TCR beta chain was sequenced, which likely underestimates true repertoire diversity because unpaired alpha chains were not captured. Because the samples were bulk and unsorted, CD4+ and CD8+ T cell repertoires could not be compared.

TCRbeta-specific cDNA was reverse-transcribed from 500 ng total RNA using a constant-region primer and ProtoScript II reverse transcriptase. Construction of the TCRbeta libraries relied on three nested rounds of multiplex PCR, following a slightly modified ARM-PCR procedure. Multiplex TRBV1-TRBV30 forward primers and a Cbeta reverse primer were used in the first two PCR rounds, each of which was run for roughly 9 cycles. Sample barcodes and Illumina adapters were attached in a final 25-cycle PCR using Deep VentR polymerase. Before sequencing, amplicons between 200 and 500 bp were purified from gel using a QIAquick gel extraction kit. The TCRbeta amplicons were sequenced with 250-bp paired-end reads on an Illumina HiSeq 2500. Per the original workflow: To recover full CDR3 sequences, reads were quality-trimmed using Trimmomatic v0.33 and paired reads were then merged using FLASH v1.2.11. V, D and J germline segments were assigned to the rearranged TCRbeta sequences by MiGEC v1.2.1b. Clonotype statistics and Shannon-Wiener diversity indices were calculated with VDJtools v1.0.0. Except for diversity analysis, only the 250 most abundant clonotypes of each sample were used in subsequent analyses to reduce sampling bias. The public sequencing data were trimmed at Q25 with fastp and processed into clonotypes with MiXCR by TCRdb, which kept only in-frame beta chains. Entries that share a CDR3 protein sequence are merged under the most common genes and DNA. In this record, the V and J calls reflect TCRdb's handling and not the investigators' own analysis. The sample table lists about 210,000 distinct CDR3 sequences, approximately 80% of them with a count of one. The ten most abundant clones make up 15% to 20% of the sample.

Sequencing was done on a sample of tumor tissue from primary liver carcinoma. This clonotype was sampled from a man aged 40-49 years with primary liver carcinoma and hepatitis B virus infection. This chain is built from TRBV7-8 and TRBJ2-7; a weak D assignment points to TRBD1 (5 bases agree). The CDR3 corresponds to CASSFLDTSYEQYF. The sequenced DNA is TGTGCCAGCAGCTTCCTGGACACCTCCTACGAGCAGTACTTT.